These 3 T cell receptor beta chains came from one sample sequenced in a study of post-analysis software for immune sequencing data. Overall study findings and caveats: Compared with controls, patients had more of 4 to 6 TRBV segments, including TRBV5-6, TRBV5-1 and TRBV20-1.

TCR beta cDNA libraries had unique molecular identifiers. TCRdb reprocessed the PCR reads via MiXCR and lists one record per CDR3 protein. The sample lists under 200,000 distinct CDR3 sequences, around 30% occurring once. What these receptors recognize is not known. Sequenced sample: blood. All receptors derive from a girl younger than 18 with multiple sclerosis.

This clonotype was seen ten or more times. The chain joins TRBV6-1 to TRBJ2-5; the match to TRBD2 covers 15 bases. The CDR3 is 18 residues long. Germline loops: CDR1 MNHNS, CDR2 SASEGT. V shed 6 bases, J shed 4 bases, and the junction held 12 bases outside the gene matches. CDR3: CASSQGGLAGGMGETQYF. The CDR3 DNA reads TGTGCCAGCAGCCAAGGGGGACTAGCGGGAGGAATGGGAGAGACCCAGTACTTC.

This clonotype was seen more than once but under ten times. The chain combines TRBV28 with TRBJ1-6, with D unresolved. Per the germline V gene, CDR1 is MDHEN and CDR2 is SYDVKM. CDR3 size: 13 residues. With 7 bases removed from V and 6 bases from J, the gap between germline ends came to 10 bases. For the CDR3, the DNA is TGTGCCAGCACCCCAGGTTTTAATTCACCCCTCCACTTT. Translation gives CASTPGFNSPLHF. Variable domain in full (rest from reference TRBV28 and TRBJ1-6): DVKVTQSSRYLVKRTGEKVFLECVQDMDHENMFWYRQDPGLGLRLIYFSYDVKMKEKGDIPEGYSVSREKKERFSLILESASTNQTSMYLCASTPGFNSPLHFGNGTRLTVT.

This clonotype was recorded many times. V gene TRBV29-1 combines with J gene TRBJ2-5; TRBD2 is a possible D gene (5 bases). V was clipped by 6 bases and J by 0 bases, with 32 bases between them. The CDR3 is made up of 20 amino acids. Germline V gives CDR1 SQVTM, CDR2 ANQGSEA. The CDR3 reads CSVVAGASPNTPTYQETQYF. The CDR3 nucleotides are TGCAGCGTGGTCGCGGGCGCTAGCCCAAATACTCCGACGTACCAAGAGACCCAGTACTTC.